The clone carrying this T cell receptor beta chain turned up a few times. Enrolled during active infection, Seattle patients were then followed longitudinally. This CDR3 has 13 amino acids. In the authors' workflow: Reference gene primer amplification in the assay estimated nucleated cell counts. Sequencing used immunoSEQ multiplex PCR; TCRdb keeps in-frame clones, though not all of them. Clone size and V and J calls were adopted from that table, with D and trimming inferred from the DNA. Of about 390,000 clones in the sample, about 90% were seen once. These data belong to a study of blood T cell repertoires in COVID-19. Study details: Specimens from acute and convalescent COVID-19 originated in the United States, Italy and Spain. T cells, B-cell-depleted T cells, or PBMCs provided the cDNA or gDNA that served as material.

The chain recombines TRBV21-1 with TRBJ1-4; the DNA was not compared with TRBD1, the D call given in the table. TRBV21-1 is a pseudogene locus. The sample was peripheral blood. The receptor was isolated from a woman between 55 and 75 years old with COVID-19, enrolled during active disease. In DNA form, the CDR3 reads TGTGCCAGCACCGTCCTCTTGGCCGAAAAACTGTTTTTT. It is translated as CASTVLLAEKLFF.